These 26 T cell receptor beta chains originate from one sample sequenced in a study of follicular helper T cells after annual influenza vaccination. The assay was immunoSEQ multiplex PCR, and TCRdb's table has in-frame clones only and misses some. The sample carries roughly 10,000 clones, under 80% recorded once. This sample comprised CXCR5- memory CD4+ T cells sorted from blood, obtained 6 weeks after influenza vaccination. These receptors came from an adult who received the influenza vaccine.

The chain has TRBV19 and TRBJ2-4, with D possibly TRBD1 on 5 matching bases. Germline V lookup: CDR1 LNHDA, CDR2 SQIVND (reference sequence). This CDR3 spans 13 amino acids. The germline V and J ends were trimmed by 3 bases and 4 bases, with 7 bases remaining between them. DNA of the CDR3: TGTGCCAGTAGTATTAACAGGAAAAACATTCAGTACTTC. Translated, it gives CASSINRKNIQYF.

CDR3 protein: CASSREGTGNIQYF. The CDR3 DNA follows: TGTGCCAGTTCCCGAGAAGGGACAGGAAACATTCAGTACTTC. The gene calls are TRBV7-2 and TRBJ2-4; the match to TRBD1 covers 8 bases. CDR1 and CDR2 from the germline V gene are SGHTA and FQGNSA. The trim removed 9 bases at V and 6 bases at J, leaving 10 bases unmatched. The CDR3 loop spans 14 amino acids.

The rearrangement links TRBV2 to TRBJ1-4; 8 positions agree with TRBD1. V lost 6 bases, J lost 4 bases, and 4 bases stayed unmatched. Germline V gene lookup returns CDR1 SNHLY and CDR2 FYNNEI. The CDR3 is 14 residues long. This CDR3 reads CASSPGQVNEKLFF. For the CDR3, the DNA is TGTGCCAGCAGCCCGGGACAGGTTAATGAAAAACTGTTTTTT.

This sequence joins TRBV5-4 and TRBJ1-1; D is uncertain. The CDR3 loop spans 14 amino acids. The ends were cut back, 4 bases at V and 4 bases at J, with 14 bases in the middle. Germline V gene data show CDR1 as SGHNT and CDR2 as YYREEE (reference sequence). Written as DNA, the CDR3 is TGTGCCAGCAGCCCGGCGGTCCGTGGCACTGAAGCTTTCTTT. It encodes CASSPAVRGTEAFF. Complete variable domain (other parts from reference TRBV5-4 and TRBJ1-1): ETGVTQSPTHLIKTRGQQVTLRCSSQSGHNTVSWYQQALGQGPQFIFQYYREEENGRGNFPPRFSGLQFPNYSSELNVNALELDDSALYLCASSPAVRGTEAFFGQGTRLTVV.

This clone was observed once. The V gene is TRBV21-1, the J gene TRBJ2-7; the D call in the table, TRBD1, was not verified against the DNA. TRBV21-1 is reported as a pseudogene. The CDR3 totals 23 residues. CDR3 DNA sequence: TGTGCCAGCAGAAAGAGGGGATACCTCATGAGATTAAAGATAAGGGGTGACAGGGCCGAGCAGTACTTC. It yields the protein CASRKRGYLMRLKIRGDRAEQYF.

The genes are TRBV10-3 and TRBJ1-1; a weak D match, TRBD1 (5 bases). V was trimmed by 6 bases and J by 1 base, leaving 9 bases between them. The CDR3 covers 13 residues. Per germline, CDR1 ENHRY and CDR2 SYGVKD. The CDR3 coding sequence is TGTGCCATCAGCCTAGGGGCGAACACTGAAGCTTTCTTT. Translation: CAISLGANTEAFF.

The genes are TRBV4-3 and TRBJ1-4, with a possible D match to TRBD1 (5 bases). Trimming pared 0 bases from V and 8 bases from J, leaving 16 bases between. Germline CDR1 and CDR2: LGHNA and YSLEER. The length of the CDR3 is 16 residues. CDR3 residues: CASSQDGTGLREKLFF. Written as DNA, the CDR3 is TGCGCCAGCAGCCAAGATGGGACGGGGCTAAGGGAAAAACTGTTTTTT.

The rearrangement uses TRBV7-9 and TRBJ2-2; a weak D match, TRBD2 (5 bases). Germline V gene lookup returns CDR1 SEHNR and CDR2 FQNEAQ (reference sequence). V dropped 11 bases and J dropped 6 bases, with 10 bases sitting between them. The CDR3 runs 11 residues. CDR3: CAPVRAGELFF. The CDR3 DNA is TGTGCCCCCGTGAGGGCCGGGGAGCTGTTTTTT.

The chain recombines TRBV19 with TRBJ2-7; 8 bases map to TRBD2. J gave up 4 bases and V 6 bases, and 5 bases lay outside the gene matches. The CDR3 contains 13 residues. Germline V CDR1 and CDR2: LNHDA, SQIVND (reference sequence). CDR3 sequence: CASRLAVGYEQYF. CDR3 coding DNA: TGTGCCAGTAGACTAGCGGTGGGGTACGAGCAGTACTTC. The full variable domain, in which reference TRBV19 and TRBJ2-7 provide the parts outside the CDR3, is DGGITQSPKYLFRKEGQNVTLSCEQNLNHDAMYWYRQDPGQGLRLIYYSQIVNDFQKGDIAEGYSVSREKKESFPLTVTSAQKNPTAFYLCASRLAVGYEQYFGPGTRLTVT.

The chain carries TRBV5-1 and TRBJ1-2; tentatively, D is TRBD1 (5 bases). CDR1 is SGHRS and CDR2 is YFSETQ in the germline V gene. V was shortened by 3 bases and J by 0 bases, with 12 bases between the two germline ends. This CDR3 has 15 amino acids. CDR3: CASSSRDGANYGYTF. In DNA, the CDR3 is TGCGCCAGCAGCTCGCGGGACGGAGCTAACTATGGCTACACCTTC.

The rearrangement uses TRBV5-4 and TRBJ2-5, with 12 nucleotides matching TRBD2. CDR3 length: 15 amino acids. V shed 4 bases and J 3 bases; nucleotides not matched to a gene: 4. From germline, CDR1 is SGHNT and CDR2 YYREEE (reference sequence). CDR3 residues: CASSRRLAGEETQYF. Written as DNA, the CDR3 is TGTGCCAGCAGCCGGCGACTAGCGGGGGAAGAGACCCAGTACTTC.

This CDR3 reads CASSPFTGASGDEQYF. Here the CDR3 DNA reads TGTGCCAGCTCACCATTCACAGGGGCGTCGGGGGACGAGCAGTACTTC. J is TRBJ2-5 and V is TRBV18; a weak D match, TRBD1 (7 bases). The J call may be in error: the DNA end matches TRBJ2-7 better. This CDR3 is built from 16 residues. Germline values: CDR1 KGHSH, CDR2 LQKENI.

The chain couples TRBV11-3 to TRBJ1-5; TRBD1 is a possible D gene (6 bases). V lost 6 bases and J 0 bases, leaving 18 bases between the germline ends. Germline assignment: CDR1 SGHNT and CDR2 YENEEA. CDR3 length: 17 residues. This CDR3 reads CASSAGKGDISNQPQHF. Written as DNA, the CDR3 is TGTGCCAGCAGTGCCGGGAAGGGGGATATTAGCAATCAGCCCCAGCATTTT.

The J gene is TRBJ1-2, the V gene TRBV14; D ambiguous. The CDR3 extends over 16 amino acids. V was shortened by 2 bases and J by 4 bases, with 17 bases between the two germline ends. CDR1 and CDR2 (germline): SGHDN, FVKESK. The chain's CDR3 is CASSQTGNFDPYGYTF. The CDR3 nucleotides read TGTGCCAGCAGCCAAACCGGGAATTTTGACCCCTATGGCTACACCTTC.

The V call is TRBV18, the J call TRBJ1-1; D is possibly TRBD1 (6 bases). The CDR3 has 14 residues. The germline gives CDR1 KGHSH, CDR2 LQKENI. Trimming removed 2 bases at V and 7 bases at J, with 14 bases between. This CDR3 reads CASSPFPDRNEAFF. CDR3 coding DNA: TGTGCCAGCTCACCATTTCCGGACAGAAATGAAGCTTTCTTT.

The V gene is TRBV19, the J gene TRBJ2-1; no definite D call. The CDR3 has 14 residues. CDR1 and CDR2 from the germline V gene are LNHDA and SQIVND (reference sequence). Trimming shortened V by 7 bases and J by 2 bases, and 12 bases separated the two germline ends. The CDR3 spells CASTLRFAYNEQFF. The DNA of the CDR3 is TGTGCCAGTACCTTACGGTTTGCCTACAATGAGCAGTTCTTC.

The count of this clone is one. V and J are TRBV19 and TRBJ1-2; D is ambiguous. Trimming pared 5 bases from V and 2 bases from J, leaving 9 bases between. The CDR3 spans 13 residues. Germline CDR1 LNHDA, CDR2 SQIVND (reference sequence). The CDR3, as DNA: TGTGCCAGTAGTCCCGAAGGAAACTATGGCTACACCTTC. This translates into CASSPEGNYGYTF.

The chain uses TRBV2 and TRBJ2-6; no reliable D call. The CDR3 extends over 16 amino acids. V dropped 0 bases and J dropped 0 bases, with 6 bases sitting between them. Looked up from germline, CDR1 is SNHLY and CDR2 is FYNNEI. CDR3 nucleotides: TGTGCCAGCAGTGAAGCGCGCCTCTCTGGGGCCAACGTCCTGACTTTC. Amino acid sequence: CASSEARLSGANVLTF. The full variable domain, completed using reference TRBV2 and TRBJ2-6, is EPEVTQTPSHQVTQMGQEVILRCVPISNHLYFYWYRQILGQKVEFLVSFYNNEISEKSEIFDDQFSVERPDGSNFTLKIRSTKLEDSAMYFCASSEARLSGANVLTFGAGSRLTVL.

This clone was seen once. The V gene is TRBV4-1, the J gene TRBJ1-1; the D is unclear. Trimming removed 0 bases at V and 5 bases at J, with 10 bases between. This CDR3 has 14 amino acids. Germline V lookup: CDR1 MGHRA, CDR2 YSYEKL. In DNA form, the CDR3 reads TGCGCCAGCAGCCAAGATCCGTCGAGAACTGAAGCTTTCTTT. Protein product: CASSQDPSRTEAFF.

The rearrangement uses TRBV5-6 and TRBJ1-4; weak D call: TRBD1 (5 bases). This CDR3 comprises 13 residues. CDR1 and CDR2 (germline): SGHDT, YYEEEE. Trimming removed 1 base at V and 7 bases at J, with 8 bases between. The CDR3 loop is CASSLLGVEKLFF. CDR3 nucleotides: TGTGCCAGCAGCTTGTTAGGGGTTGAAAAACTGTTTTTT.

This clone was seen a few times. The chain employs TRBV2 and TRBJ2-7; 9 bases are shared with TRBD1. In germline, CDR1 is SNHLY, CDR2 FYNNEI. The V and J ends lost 4 bases and 2 bases, in that order; junction bases with no gene match: 6. The CDR3 is made up of 15 amino acids. The CDR3 region has the DNA TGTGCCAGCAGTGGACCGGGACAGGGACCCTACGAGCAGTACTTC. Amino acid sequence: CASSGPGQGPYEQYF.

V gene TRBV19 combines with J gene TRBJ2-7; TRBD2 agrees at 8 bases. CDR3 length: 17 amino acids. Losses at the gene ends were 0 bases for V and 6 bases for J; bases not matched to a gene: 13. CDR1 LNHDA and CDR2 SQIVND come from the germline V gene (reference sequence). The chain's CDR3 is CASSIELKPGGRCEQYF. CDR3 DNA: TGTGCCAGTAGTATAGAGCTGAAGCCGGGGGGGCGGTGCGAGCAGTACTTC.

The J gene is TRBJ2-3, the V gene TRBV19; 9 bases agree with TRBD1. This CDR3 spans 16 amino acids. CDR1 is LNHDA, CDR2 SQIVND, per germline (reference sequence). The V and J ends lost 6 bases and 4 bases, in that order; junction bases with no gene match: 11. The CDR3: CASRGDRGRGSDTQYF. The CDR3 region has the DNA TGTGCCAGTAGAGGAGACAGGGGGAGGGGTTCAGATACGCAGTATTTT.

V is TRBV7-3 and J is TRBJ2-1, with D possibly matching TRBD2 (6 bases). The germline V gene encodes CDR1 SGHTA and CDR2 FQGTGA. Trimming left V 4 bases short and J 5 bases short, with 12 bases between. The CDR3 runs to 14 residues. The CDR3 protein is CASSSPAGNNEQFF. CDR3 nucleotide sequence: TGTGCCAGCAGCTCCCCAGCGGGCAACAATGAGCAGTTCTTC.

This clone has a handful of counts. This chain uses TRBV6-5 with TRBJ1-2; weak D call: TRBD1 (6 bases). Trimming took off 2 bases at V and 0 bases at J, with 7 bases between the two ends. CDR1 is MNHEY, CDR2 SVGAGI, per germline. This CDR3 is built from 14 residues. This chain's CDR3 is CASSYGGSNYGYTF. The DNA of the CDR3 is TGTGCCAGCAGTTACGGGGGCTCTAACTATGGCTACACCTTC.

The chain uses TRBV4-1 and TRBJ1-4, with D perhaps matching TRBD1 (5 bases). There are 16 residues in the CDR3. CDR1 is MGHRA and CDR2 is YSYEKL in the germline V gene. V was pared by 1 base and J by 7 bases, with 16 bases between. The CDR3 sequence: CASSQGWTRRGEKLFF. CDR3 nucleotide sequence: TGCGCCAGCAGCCAAGGTTGGACACGCCGGGGTGAAAAACTGTTTTTT.